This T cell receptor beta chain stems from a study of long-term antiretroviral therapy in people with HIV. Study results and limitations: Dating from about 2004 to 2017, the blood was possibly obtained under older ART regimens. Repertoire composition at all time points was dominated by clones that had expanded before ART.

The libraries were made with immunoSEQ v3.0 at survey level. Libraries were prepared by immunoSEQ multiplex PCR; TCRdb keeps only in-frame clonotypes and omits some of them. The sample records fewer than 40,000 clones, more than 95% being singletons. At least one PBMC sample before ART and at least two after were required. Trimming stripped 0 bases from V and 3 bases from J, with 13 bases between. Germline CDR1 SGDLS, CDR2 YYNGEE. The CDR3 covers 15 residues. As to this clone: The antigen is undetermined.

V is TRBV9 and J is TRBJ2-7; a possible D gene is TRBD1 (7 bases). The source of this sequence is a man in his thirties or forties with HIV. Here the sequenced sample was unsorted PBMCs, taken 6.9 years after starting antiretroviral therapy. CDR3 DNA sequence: TGTGCCAGCAGCGTAGGAGGGCAGGGGGGCTACGAGCAGTACTTC. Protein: CASSVGGQGGYEQYF.